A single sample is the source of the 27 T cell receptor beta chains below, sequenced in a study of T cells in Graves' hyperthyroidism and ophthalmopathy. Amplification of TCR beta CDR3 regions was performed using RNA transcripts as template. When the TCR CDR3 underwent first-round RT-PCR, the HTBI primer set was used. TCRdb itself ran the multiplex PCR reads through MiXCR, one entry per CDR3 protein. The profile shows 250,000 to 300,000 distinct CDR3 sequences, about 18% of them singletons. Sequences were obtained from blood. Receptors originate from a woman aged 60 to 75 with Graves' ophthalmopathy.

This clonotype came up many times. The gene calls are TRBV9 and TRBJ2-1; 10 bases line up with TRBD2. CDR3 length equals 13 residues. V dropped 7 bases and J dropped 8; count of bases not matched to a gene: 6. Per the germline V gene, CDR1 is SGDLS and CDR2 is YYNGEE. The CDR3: CASEASGSHEQFF. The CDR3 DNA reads TGTGCCAGCGAAGCTAGCGGGAGTCATGAGCAGTTCTTC.

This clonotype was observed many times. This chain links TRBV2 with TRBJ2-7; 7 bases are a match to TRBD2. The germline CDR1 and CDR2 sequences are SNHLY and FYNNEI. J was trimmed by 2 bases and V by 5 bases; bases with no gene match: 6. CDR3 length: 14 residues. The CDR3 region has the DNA TGTGCCAGCAGTATCGTCCGGGGGGCCTACGAGCAGTACTTC. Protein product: CASSIVRGAYEQYF. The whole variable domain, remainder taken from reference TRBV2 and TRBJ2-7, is EPEVTQTPSHQVTQMGQEVILRCVPISNHLYFYWYRQILGQKVEFLVSFYNNEISEKSEIFDDQFSVERPDGSNFTLKIRSTKLEDSAMYFCASSIVRGAYEQYFGPGTRLTVT.

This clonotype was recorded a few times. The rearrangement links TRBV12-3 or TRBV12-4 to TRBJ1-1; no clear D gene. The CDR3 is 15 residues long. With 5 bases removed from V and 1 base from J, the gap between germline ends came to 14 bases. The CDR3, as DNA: TGTGCCAGCAGTCCCCTTAGGCGGGCGAACACTGAAGCTTTCTTT. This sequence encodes CASSPLRRANTEAFF.

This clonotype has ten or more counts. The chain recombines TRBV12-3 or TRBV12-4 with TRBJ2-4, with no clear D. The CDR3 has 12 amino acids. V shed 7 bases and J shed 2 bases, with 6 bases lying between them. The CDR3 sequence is CASTGSKNIQYF. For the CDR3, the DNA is TGTGCCAGCACAGGATCCAAAAACATTCAGTACTTC.

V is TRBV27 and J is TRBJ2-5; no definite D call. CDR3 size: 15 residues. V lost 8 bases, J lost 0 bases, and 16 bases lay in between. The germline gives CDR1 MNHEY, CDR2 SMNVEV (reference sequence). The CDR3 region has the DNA TGTGCCAGCTCCCCGGTGGTAGTCCACCAAGAGACCCAGTACTTC. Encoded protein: CASSPVVVHQETQYF.

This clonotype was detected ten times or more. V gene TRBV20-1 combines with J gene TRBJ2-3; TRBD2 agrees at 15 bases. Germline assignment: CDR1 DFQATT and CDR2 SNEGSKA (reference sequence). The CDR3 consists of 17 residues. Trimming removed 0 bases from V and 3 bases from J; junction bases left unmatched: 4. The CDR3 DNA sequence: TGCAGTGCTAGAGATGAGGGACTAGCGGGGGGAACAGATACGCAGTATTTT. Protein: CSARDEGLAGGTDTQYF.

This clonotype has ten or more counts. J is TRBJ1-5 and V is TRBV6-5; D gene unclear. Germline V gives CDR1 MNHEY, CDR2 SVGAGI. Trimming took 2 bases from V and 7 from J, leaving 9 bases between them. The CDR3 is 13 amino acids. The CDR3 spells CASSYTRNQPQHF. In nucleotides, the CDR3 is TGTGCCAGCAGTTACACAAGGAACCAGCCCCAGCATTTT.

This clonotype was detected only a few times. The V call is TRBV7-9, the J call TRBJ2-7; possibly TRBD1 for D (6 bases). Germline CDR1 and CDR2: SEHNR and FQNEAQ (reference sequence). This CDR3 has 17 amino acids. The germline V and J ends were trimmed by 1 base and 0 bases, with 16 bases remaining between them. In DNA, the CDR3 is TGTGCCAGCAGCTTAGTAGCAGGGGCCCCGAGCTCCTACGAGCAGTACTTC. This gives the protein CASSLVAGAPSSYEQYF.

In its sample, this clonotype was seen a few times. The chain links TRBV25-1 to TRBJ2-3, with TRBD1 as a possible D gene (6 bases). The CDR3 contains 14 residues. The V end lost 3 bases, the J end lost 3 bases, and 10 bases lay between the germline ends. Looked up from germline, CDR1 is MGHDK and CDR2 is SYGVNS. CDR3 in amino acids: CASSDPRGTDTQYF. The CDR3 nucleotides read TGTGCCAGCAGTGATCCCAGGGGAACAGATACGCAGTATTTT.

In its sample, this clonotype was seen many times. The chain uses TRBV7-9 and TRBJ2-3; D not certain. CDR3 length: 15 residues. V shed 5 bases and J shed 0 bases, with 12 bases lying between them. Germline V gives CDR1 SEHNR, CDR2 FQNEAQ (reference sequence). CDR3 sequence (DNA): TGTGCCAGCAGCCCCGGGTTGGGAAGCACAGATACGCAGTATTTT. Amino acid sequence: CASSPGLGSTDTQYF.

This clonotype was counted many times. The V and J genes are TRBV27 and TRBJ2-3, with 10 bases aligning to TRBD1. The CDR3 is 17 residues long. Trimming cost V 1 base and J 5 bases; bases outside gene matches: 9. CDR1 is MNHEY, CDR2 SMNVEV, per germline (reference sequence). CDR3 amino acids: CASSLLGRGTGEDTQYF. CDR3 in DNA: TGTGCCAGCAGTTTATTGGGACGAGGGACAGGGGAAGATACGCAGTATTTT.

As DNA, the CDR3 is TGTGCCAGCCACGGACAGGGCCGAACTGAAGCTTTCTTT. This encodes CASHGQGRTEAFF. The chain is built from TRBV28 and TRBJ1-1; TRBD1 matches 8 bases. Per the germline V gene, CDR1 is MDHEN and CDR2 is SYDVKM. The CDR3 consists of 13 residues. The V segment lost 8 bases and the J segment 5 bases; nucleotides outside the gene matches: 7.

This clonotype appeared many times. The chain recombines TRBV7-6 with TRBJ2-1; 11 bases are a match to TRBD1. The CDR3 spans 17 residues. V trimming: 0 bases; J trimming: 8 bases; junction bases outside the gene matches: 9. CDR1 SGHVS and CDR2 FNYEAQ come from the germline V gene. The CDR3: CASSLASDRGQEDEQFF. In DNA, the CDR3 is TGTGCCAGCAGCTTAGCTTCGGACAGGGGGCAAGAGGATGAGCAGTTCTTC.

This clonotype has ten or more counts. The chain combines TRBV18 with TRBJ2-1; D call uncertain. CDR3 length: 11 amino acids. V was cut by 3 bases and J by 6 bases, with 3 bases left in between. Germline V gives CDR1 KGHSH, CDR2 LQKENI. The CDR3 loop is CASSPLNEQFF. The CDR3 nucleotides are TGTGCCAGCTCACCTCTCAATGAGCAGTTCTTC.

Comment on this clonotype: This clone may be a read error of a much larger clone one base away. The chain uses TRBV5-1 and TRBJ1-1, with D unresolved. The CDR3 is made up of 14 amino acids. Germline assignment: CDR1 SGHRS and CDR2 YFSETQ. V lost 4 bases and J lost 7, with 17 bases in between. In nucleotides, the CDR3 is TGCGCCAGCAGCCCGCGTCCAGGAGCGGTTGAAGCTTTCTTT. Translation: CASSPRPGAVEAFF. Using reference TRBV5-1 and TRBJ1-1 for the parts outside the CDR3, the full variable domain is KAGVTQTPRYLIKTRGQQVTLSCSPISGHRSVSWYQQTPGQGLQFLFEYFSETQRNKGNFPGRFSGRQFSNSRSEMNVSTLELGDSALYLCASSPRPGAVEAFFGQGTRLTVV.

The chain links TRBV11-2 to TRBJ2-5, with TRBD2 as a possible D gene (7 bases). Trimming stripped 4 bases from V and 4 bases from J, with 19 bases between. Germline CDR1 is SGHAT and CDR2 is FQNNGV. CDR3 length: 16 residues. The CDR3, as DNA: TGTGCCAGCAGCTGGGGTTTCGGGGGAGGGGGAGAGACCCAGTACTTC. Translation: CASSWGFGGGGETQYF.

This CDR3 is CSAGPAGGSGEQYF. In nucleotides, the CDR3 is TGCAGTGCTGGTCCAGCGGGGGGCTCGGGCGAGCAGTACTTC. The rearrangement links TRBV20-1 to TRBJ2-7; TRBD2 aligns across 9 bases. The CDR3 is 14 residues long. V shed 5 bases, J shed 6 bases, and the junction held 11 bases outside the gene matches. CDR1 and CDR2 from the germline V gene are DFQATT and SNEGSKA (reference sequence).

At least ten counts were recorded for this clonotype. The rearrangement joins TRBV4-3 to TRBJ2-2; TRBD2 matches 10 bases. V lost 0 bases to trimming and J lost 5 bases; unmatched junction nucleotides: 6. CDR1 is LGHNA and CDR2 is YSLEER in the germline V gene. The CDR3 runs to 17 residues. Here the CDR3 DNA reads TGCGCCAGCAGCCAAGATTTAGGTAGCGGGAGGACCGGGGAGCTGTTTTTT. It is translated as CASSQDLGSGRTGELFF.

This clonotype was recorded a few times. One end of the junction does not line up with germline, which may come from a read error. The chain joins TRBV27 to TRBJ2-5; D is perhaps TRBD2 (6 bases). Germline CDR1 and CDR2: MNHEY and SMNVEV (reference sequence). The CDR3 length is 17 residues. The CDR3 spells CASTRTGWGERGETQCF. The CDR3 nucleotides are TGTGCCAGCACCCGAACAGGTTGGGGGGAACGCGGGGAGACCCAGTGCTTC.

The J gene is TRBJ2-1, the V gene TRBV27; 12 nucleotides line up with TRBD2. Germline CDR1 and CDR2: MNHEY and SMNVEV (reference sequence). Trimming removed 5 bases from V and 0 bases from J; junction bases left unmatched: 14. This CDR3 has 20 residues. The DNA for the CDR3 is TGTGCCAGCAGTCACATCGGGCTAGCGGGGGGGACCAACTCCTACAATGAGCAGTTCTTC. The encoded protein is CASSHIGLAGGTNSYNEQFF.

Here the CDR3 reads CASSSRAGGARAYNEQFF. CDR3 DNA sequence: TGCGCCAGCAGCTCTCGGGCCGGAGGGGCGCGGGCCTACAATGAGCAGTTCTTC. This rearrangement joins TRBV5-1 to TRBJ2-1; tentative D call: TRBD2 (6 bases). CDR1 is SGHRS and CDR2 is YFSETQ in the germline V gene. CDR3 size: 18 residues. With 3 bases removed from V and 2 bases from J, the gap between germline ends came to 21 bases.

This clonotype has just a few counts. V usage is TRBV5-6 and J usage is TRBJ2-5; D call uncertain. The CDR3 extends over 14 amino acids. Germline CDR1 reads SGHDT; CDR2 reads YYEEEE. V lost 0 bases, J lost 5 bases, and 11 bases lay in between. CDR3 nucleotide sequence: TGTGCCAGCAGCTTGGTAGACGTCCGGGAGACCCAGTACTTC. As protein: CASSLVDVRETQYF.

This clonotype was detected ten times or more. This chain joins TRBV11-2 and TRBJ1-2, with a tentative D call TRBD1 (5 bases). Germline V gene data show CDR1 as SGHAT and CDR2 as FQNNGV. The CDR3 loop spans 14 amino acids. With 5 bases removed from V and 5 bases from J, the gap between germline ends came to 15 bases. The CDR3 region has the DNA TGTGCCAGCAGCCGGACAACCGAAGGGTATGGCTACACCTTC. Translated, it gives CASSRTTEGYGYTF.

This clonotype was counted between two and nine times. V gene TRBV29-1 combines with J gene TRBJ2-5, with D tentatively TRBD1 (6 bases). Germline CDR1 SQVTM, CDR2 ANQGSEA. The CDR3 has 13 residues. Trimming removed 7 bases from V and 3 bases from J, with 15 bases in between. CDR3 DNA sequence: TGCAGCGCAGGGCTAAACAGGGAAGAGACCCAGTACTTC. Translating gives CSAGLNREETQYF.

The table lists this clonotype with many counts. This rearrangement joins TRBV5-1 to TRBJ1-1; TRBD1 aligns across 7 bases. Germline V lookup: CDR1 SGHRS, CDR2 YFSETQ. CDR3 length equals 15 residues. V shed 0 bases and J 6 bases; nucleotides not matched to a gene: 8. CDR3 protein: CASSLALAGTAEAFF. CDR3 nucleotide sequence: TGCGCCAGCAGCTTGGCCCTAGCCGGGACAGCTGAAGCTTTCTTT. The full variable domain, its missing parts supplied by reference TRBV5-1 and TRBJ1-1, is KAGVTQTPRYLIKTRGQQVTLSCSPISGHRSVSWYQQTPGQGLQFLFEYFSETQRNKGNFPGRFSGRQFSNSRSEMNVSTLELGDSALYLCASSLALAGTAEAFFGQGTRLTVV.

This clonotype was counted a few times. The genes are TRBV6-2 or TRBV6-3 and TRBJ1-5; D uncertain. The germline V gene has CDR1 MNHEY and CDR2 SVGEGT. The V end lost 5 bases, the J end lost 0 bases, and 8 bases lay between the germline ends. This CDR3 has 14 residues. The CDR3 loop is CASSGRTSNQPQHF. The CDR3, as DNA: TGTGCCAGCAGTGGACGGACTAGCAATCAGCCCCAGCATTTT.

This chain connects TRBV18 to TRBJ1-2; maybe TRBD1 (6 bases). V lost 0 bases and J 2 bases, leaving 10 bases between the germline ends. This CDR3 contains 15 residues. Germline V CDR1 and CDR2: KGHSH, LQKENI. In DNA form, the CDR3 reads TGTGCCAGCTCACCACCGTCAACAGGGAACTATGGCTACACCTTC. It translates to CASSPPSTGNYGYTF. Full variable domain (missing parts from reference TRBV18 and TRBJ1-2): NAGVMQNPRHLVRRRGQEARLRCSPMKGHSHVYWYRQLPEEGLKFMVYLQKENIIDESGMPKERFSAEFPKEGPSILRIQQVVRGDSAAYFCASSPPSTGNYGYTFGSGTRLTVV.